This TCR beta chain was obtained from a study of shared clonotypes between healthy human individuals. Study as a whole: Donors had three CD4 naive, three CD4 memory, two CD8 naive and one CD8 memory plate apiece. Study-level results: It was only blood that was sampled, and tissue repertoires likely differ. Naive CD4 clonotype sharing across a few donors was about 5.3%.

Turning to this clone: The antigen is not known.

This CDR3 is built from 14 residues. V was cut by 6 bases and J by 3 bases, with 14 bases left in between. Germline-derived CDR1 and CDR2 are MNHEY and SVGAGI. As defined, naive CD8 cells were CD45RO-negative and positively selected for CCR7, with terminally differentiated effector memory CD45RA+ cells excluded. The study enrolled healthy HIV-negative adults without recent acute infections or vaccinations as donors. Clones were sequenced by immunoSEQ multiplex PCR, and TCRdb holds only the in-frame ones, with some missing. The sample records about 2 million clones, roughly 94% being singletons. The chain recombines TRBV6-5 with TRBJ1-2; D gene ambiguous. Sample: naive CD8+ T cells sorted from blood. The sequence came from a man aged 18 to 30 in good health. Here the CDR3 DNA reads TGTGCCAGCAGCCCCTTTTTGGGTGACTATGGCTACACCTTC. This translates into CASSPFLGDYGYTF.